This T cell receptor beta chain was sequenced for a study of blood T cell repertoires in COVID-19. The table came from immunoSEQ multiplex PCR; TCRdb's copy has only in-frame clones and leaves some out. The sample has around 400,000 clones; around 92% are singletons. Source material: peripheral blood. The receptor's source is a man aged 35 to 55 with acute or convalescent COVID-19.

CDR3 in amino acids: CASRTVGSMNTGELFF. DNA for the CDR3: TGTGCCAGTAGAACGGTCGGGTCGATGAACACCGGGGAGCTGTTTTTT. J is TRBJ2-2 and V is TRBV19; D ambiguous. CDR3 length: 16 residues. The germline V gene has CDR1 LNHDA and CDR2 SQIVND (reference sequence). V was pared by 6 bases and J by 1 base, with 15 bases between.